This paragraph reports one T cell receptor beta chain. The clone's antigen remains unknown. Base quality data are lacking; no much larger clone is found one base away. Unmatched junction bases come to 9, with V trimmed by 5 bases and J by 7 bases. The CDR3 runs 16 amino acids, cysteine and phenylalanine included. The only DNA kept is the CDR3, 48 bases in frame from the first base. The germline V gene sets CDR1 to SGHTA and CDR2 to FQGNSA. These data originate in a study of control samples from healthy donors and cancer patients (dated by TCRdb to the early 2020s). Libraries were built with the immunoSEQ multiplex PCR assay. TCRdb's version of the immuneACCESS table is confined to in-frame rearrangements and falls short of the full clone set. An unresolved V gene accounts for under half of the shortfall where checked; the remainder is of unknown origin. This sample lists 120,000 to 150,000 clones; 93% were detected once. The leading ten clones occupy about 5.8% of the sample.

Sequenced: blood. The chain joins TRBV7-2 to TRBJ1-6, with TRBD1 matching 9 junction bases. The receptor comes from a man between 18 and 29 years old in good health. The DNA is as follows: TGTGCCAGCAGCATGGGGACAGGGCAGGGGAATTCACCCCTCCACTTT. Its protein reads: CASSMGTGQGNSPLHF.